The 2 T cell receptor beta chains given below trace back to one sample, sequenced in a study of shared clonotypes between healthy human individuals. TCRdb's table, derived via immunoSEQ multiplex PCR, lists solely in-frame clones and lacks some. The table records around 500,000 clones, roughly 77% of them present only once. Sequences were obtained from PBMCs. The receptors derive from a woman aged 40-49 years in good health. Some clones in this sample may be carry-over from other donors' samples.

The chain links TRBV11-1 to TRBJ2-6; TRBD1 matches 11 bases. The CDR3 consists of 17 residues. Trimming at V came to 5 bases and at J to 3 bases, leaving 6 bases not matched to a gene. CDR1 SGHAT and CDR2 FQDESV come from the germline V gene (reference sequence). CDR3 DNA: TGTGCCAGCAGCCCCTGGACAGGGGGCGGTGGGGCCAACGTCCTGACTTTC. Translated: CASSPWTGGGGANVLTF.

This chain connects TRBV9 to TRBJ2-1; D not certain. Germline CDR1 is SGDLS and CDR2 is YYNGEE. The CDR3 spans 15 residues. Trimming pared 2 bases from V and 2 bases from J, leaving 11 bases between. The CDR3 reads CASSVGGNAYNEQFF. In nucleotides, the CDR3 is TGTGCCAGCAGCGTGGGCGGAAATGCCTACAATGAGCAGTTCTTC.